The present T cell receptor (beta chain) was sequenced within a study of shared clonotypes between healthy human individuals. In the study overall: The cohort comprised a couple of women and a few men. Their ages spanned 18 to 49 years.

Here immunoSEQ multiplex PCR was the method, and the copy in TCRdb shows in-frame clones only, minus some. Here the sample spans 300,000 to 400,000 clones, around 67% being singletons. The CDR3 has 15 amino acids. The V gene end was trimmed by 5 bases and the J gene end by 5 bases; junction bases not matched to a gene: 7. Germline assignment: CDR1 MDHEN and CDR2 SYDVKM. Splitting of CD4+ cells produced CD45RA+ naive and CD45RA-negative memory subsets. The chain joins TRBV28 to TRBJ2-1; 9 bases line up with TRBD1. The sequence was collected from a man aged 30 to 39 in good health. The sequencing input was memory CD4+ T cells sorted from blood. Documented subset: CD45RA-negative fraction. The chain's CDR3 is CASSPGQGYHNEQFF. DNA of the CDR3: TGTGCCAGCAGTCCGGGACAGGGATACCACAATGAGCAGTTCTTC.